This T cell receptor beta chain was sequenced in a study of blood T cell repertoires in COVID-19. Study-wide background: Sites in the United States, Italy and Spain provided acute and convalescent COVID-19 samples. Nucleic acid was either cDNA or gDNA, and it came from T cells, B-cell-depleted T cells, or PBMCs.

Data came from immunoSEQ multiplex PCR; TCRdb stores just in-frame clones and leaves some out. Found here are 72,000 or so clones, approximately 85% of them singletons; the top ten hold about a third. The sequence was obtained from a woman of 80 years or more with active or convalescent COVID-19. Sequencing was carried out using peripheral blood.

CDR3 amino acids: CASSTGESSGYEQYF. DNA for the CDR3: TGTGCCAGCTCAACTGGTGAGTCTAGCGGGTACGAGCAGTACTTC. This chain connects TRBV18 to TRBJ2-7, with 8 bases fitting TRBD2. The CDR3 runs 15 residues. The germline CDR1 and CDR2 sequences are KGHSH and LQKENI. After removal of 5 bases from V and 4 bases from J, the junction contained 10 bases not matched to a gene.